This T cell receptor (beta chain) derives from a study of control samples from healthy donors and cancer patients. Germline lookup yields CDR1 SGHRS and CDR2 YFSETQ. With V trimmed by 4 bases and J by 6 bases, 15 bases remained unmatched. CDR3 length: 17 residues. Sequenced by immunoSEQ multiplex PCR; TCRdb stores in-frame clones only, minus some. The sample has 150,000 to 180,000 clones; more than 85% are singletons. Sequenced material: blood. J is TRBJ2-1 and V is TRBV5-1, with 8 bases that match TRBD2. The receptor was isolated from a man in his forties or fifties in good health. For the CDR3, the DNA is TGCGCCAGCAGCCCACGGGGCGGGGCGGGAGGAGGCAATGAGCAGTTCTTC. Translating gives CASSPRGGAGGGNEQFF.